This T cell receptor beta chain was sequenced during a study of T-cell memory formation after mild COVID-19. Study-level findings and limits: Clones that contracted from day 15 to 85 had balanced CD4/CD8; later expanders were CD4+ biased.

Details on this clonotype: The target antigen is unknown.

A single record per CDR3 protein comes from TCRdb applying MiXCR to the 5' RACE reads. Of under 650,000 distinct CDR3 sequences in the sample, approximately 19% were seen once. The V end was cut by 2 bases, the J end by 7 bases, with 12 bases between. CDR1 is SGHTA and CDR2 is FQGNSA in the germline V gene. The CDR3 length is 13 residues. The sequenced sample was PBMCs or a T cell subset sorted from them (not recorded which). V is TRBV7-2 and J is TRBJ2-7; D gene ambiguous. The sequence derives from an adult woman who had mild COVID-19 (a few samples of this study predate the infection). Cell type and time point are not known. This chain's CDR3 is CASSLPRAVEQYF. DNA for the CDR3: TGTGCCAGCAGCTTACCTAGGGCTGTAGAGCAGTACTTC.